This T cell receptor beta chain was sequenced in a study of beta chain features in type 1 diabetes (dated by TCRdb to the late 2010s). Context from the whole study: Mean age, gender distribution, total cell number and subset yield did not differ between patients and healthy donors. Across all samples, approximately 100 million sorted cells were examined, and cell number per subset correlated strongly with RNA yield. The study compared TCRB repertoires of sorted circulating CD4+ T cell subsets between recently diagnosed type 1 diabetes patients and matched healthy donors. Regulatory and stem cell-like memory subsets were isolated from only 8 patients and roughly 8 healthy donors, whereas naive and central memory subsets came from all 30 or so donors.

This clone was seen a handful of times. Its antigen remains unidentified. No much larger clone exists at a distance of one base, and base qualities are not known. Each donor gave one peripheral blood draw, averaging approximately 110 mL, which was collected into heparinised tubes. Using a panel that included CD45RO, CCR7, CD25, CD127, CD95 and CD27, naive, central memory, regulatory and stem cell-like memory CD4+ T cells were sorted on a BD FACSAria II. A purity above 95% was achieved for all sorted populations. Right away, PBMCs were isolated by Lymphoprep density gradient centrifugation and were stained directly, with no culture step. To minimize batch effects, samples were stained and sorted in pairs, one healthy donor with one patient per experiment. The entire isolated RNA was reverse transcribed using the High Capacity cDNA Reverse Transcription Kit, and thus expressed TCRB transcripts were sequenced. Naive, central memory and regulatory T cell samples underwent deep immunoSEQ sequencing, averaging about 3.57 million total reads per sample. Sorted cells were lysed in RLT buffer, and RNA was extracted using DNase-treated RNeasy Micro or Mini kits according to cell number. To prevent cross-contamination, each cell subset was processed individually, whereas patient and healthy donor samples were processed jointly. Using the immunoSEQ multiplex PCR, TCRB sequences were amplified from cDNA into 87-bp fragments spanning the CDR3 region. Amplicons were sequenced on the Illumina HiSeq platform. The original pipeline was this. PCR bias was computationally corrected using synthetic template baselines, reads within Hamming distance 2 were collapsed, and singletons that could not be merged were discarded. Reads were aligned to IMGT to assign V, D and J genes, CDR3 length, and insertions or deletions at six rearrangement sites. Clonotype counts were normalized to sorted cell number within each subset before computing true diversity and Gini coefficients with the tcR R package. Repertoire sharing was quantified using the overlap coefficient calculated on TCRB nucleotide sequences. Out-of-frame TCRB sequences from naive cells were analyzed to stand in for the pre-selection repertoire. Here the immuneACCESS table is served through TCRdb, limited to in-frame sequences with V and J called. Missing clones are a known gap in these copies; in checked studies unresolved V genes cover under half, and the rest lacks a known reason. V and J calls and clone size are those listed in that table; D and trimming were worked out from the DNA. The sample includes hundreds of thousands of clones, with roughly 17% observed a single time. The top ten constitute roughly 0.025% of the sample.

What the authors observed across the whole study: Sequencing cDNA rather than genomic DNA could over-represent highly expressing activated cells, although activation and CD3 levels did not differ between groups. Shorter templates might have been favored by PCR, but patient and control samples were amplified and corrected together, so both groups would have been affected equally by any skew. A moderate but significant shortening of TCRB CDR3 length was observed in type 1 diabetes patients in all four CD4+ subsets. The naive, central memory and regulatory TCRB repertoires appeared to resemble one another more closely among patients than among healthy donors. Because the HLA sub-analyses included only small numbers of individuals, any influence of HLA type on TCRB rearrangement was left unresolved. Fewer insertions and more nucleotide deletions at VDJ recombination sites were observed in patients with type 1 diabetes, implying thymic rearrangement abnormalities.

V loses 0 bases, J loses 5 bases, and the germline ends lie 18 bases apart. The CDR3, cysteine through phenylalanine, is 17 amino acids long. Only the CDR3 part of the read is kept: 51 bases, read in frame from the first base. The germline V gene sets CDR1 to SGDLS and CDR2 to YYNGEE. Sample: naive CD4+ T cells from blood. The sample's cell subset or site label, decoded: true naive CD4+ T cells. The chain joins TRBV9 to TRBJ2-1; matching of 5 bases hints at TRBD1 as the D gene. The clonotype originates from a woman under 30 in good health. The CDR3 here reads CASSVAPRYKGHNEQFF. The DNA sequence is TGTGCCAGCAGCGTAGCTCCGAGATATAAGGGGCACAATGAGCAGTTCTTC.